This TCR beta chain appears in the sequencing data of a study of shared T cell receptors in the human thymus. TCRdb keeps only in-frame clones here, not all; method: immunoSEQ multiplex PCR. The sample holds hundreds of thousands of clones, roughly 86% seen once. Trimming at V came to 10 bases and at J to 0 bases, leaving 7 bases not matched to a gene. The CDR3 length is 16 residues. CDR1 MDHEN and CDR2 SYDVKM come from the germline V gene. In addition, the sample was reused for a study of human thymus T cells. That publication notes: Among thymic and blood repertoires, usage of V and J genes appeared biased.

J is TRBJ2-6 and V is TRBV28, with TRBD1 matching 9 bases. Specimen: thymocytes. The sequence came from a boy younger than two with a congenital heart defect. CDR3 coding DNA: TGTGCCACGATCCGGGACAGGGTCTCTGGGGCCAACGTCCTGACTTTC. Amino acids: CATIRDRVSGANVLTF.